This TCR beta chain appears in the sequencing data of a study of blood T cell repertoires in COVID-19 (TCRdb year 2020). Regarding the research as a whole: The collaborator samples originated in the United States, Italy and Spain and spanned the acute and convalescent phases of COVID-19. HLA class I and class II types, where available, came from metadata supplied by the sample provider rather than from assay-based typing. Subjects who had been exposed to COVID-19, were actively infected with it, or had recovered from it provided the deeply sampled blood TCRbeta repertoires that made up the dataset. The repertoires were released in a freely available public database intended as a resource for research on the immune response to SARS-CoV-2. Sample metadata almost always included a de-identified subject ID, COVID-19 status, age in years and sex. The samples were drawn from the first 160 participants of the ongoing ImmuneRACE study and from more than 1,000 subjects provided by 6 global collaborators. The prospective study material was composed of cDNA or gDNA derived from T cells, B-cell-depleted T cells, or PBMCs.

The junction shows trimming of 4 bases on V and 7 bases on J, plus 16 bases between the germline ends. The CDR1 and CDR2 encoded by the germline V gene (reference sequence) are SEHNR and FQNEAQ. The CDR3 numbers 15 residues from cysteine through phenylalanine. The sequence is cut down to CDR3 DNA, 45 bases in frame from base 1. The immunoSEQ Assay, a bias-controlled multiplex PCR, was used to amplify TCRbeta CDR3 regions from genomic DNA. The authors' pipeline ran thus. Within the assay, amplification of reference gene primers was used to estimate how many nucleated cells each sample contained. To quantify the absolute abundance of each unique TCRbeta CDR3 rearrangement, sequence reads were collapsed and filtered. For each sample, productive Simpson clonality was calculated by taking the square root of Simpson's diversity index across productive rearrangements. In TCRdb, the immuneACCESS table is reduced to in-frame sequences with V and J assigned. These tables do not hold every clone; where another copy was compared, an unresolved V gene accounts for under half, and the others remain unexplained. V and J calls and clone size are copied from that table; D and trimming were computed from the DNA. For this sample there are tens of thousands of clones; around nine tenths appear just once. The ten largest clones take up around 7.8% of the sample.

Notes on this clone: This receptor's antigen is unknown. Qualities for individual bases were not recorded, and no much larger clone is one base off.

Overall study results and their limits: The quantity of clinical and demographic metadata differed by source and by participant and was supplied without curation.

Each collaborating institution followed its own protocols to collect whole blood in K2EDTA tubes. Collaborator samples were shipped for TCRbeta analysis as frozen whole blood, isolated PBMCs, or DNA extracted from either sample type. The chain couples TRBV7-9 to TRBJ1-4; perhaps TRBD1 is the D gene, with 6 bases matching. The TCR originated in an elderly man with active or convalescent COVID-19. The sample consisted of peripheral blood. The CDR3 reads CASSSGTGLAEKLFF. In nucleotide form, the sequence is TGTGCCAGCAGCTCAGGAACAGGGCTAGCTGAAAAACTGTTTTTT. With all but the CDR3 taken from the reference TRBV7-9 and TRBJ1-4 genes, the full variable domain is: DTGVSQNPRHKITKRGQNVTFRCDPISEHNRLYWYRQTLGQGPEFLTYFQNEAQLEKSRLLSDRFSAERPKGSFSTLEIQRTEQGDSAMYLCASSSGTGLAEKLFFGSGTQLSVL.